Presented here are 12 T cell receptor beta chains from one specimen sequenced in a study of PD-L1 blockade in urothelial cancer. Noted time point: peripheral blood 6 weeks after treatment start. Some clones are missing from TCRdb's copy, which holds only in-frame ones; the method was immunoSEQ multiplex PCR. Among around 110,000 clones, approximately 90% were seen once, and the ten largest hold more than 1.5%. This specimen was PBMCs, taken around atezolizumab (anti-PD-L1) treatment. The receptors derive from a man between 60 and 75 years old with urothelial cancer.

V is TRBV4-2 and J is TRBJ2-7; TRBD1 matches 7 bases. In germline, CDR1 is LGHNA, CDR2 YNFKEQ. This CDR3 region has 15 residues. Germline trimming cut 2 bases from V and 3 bases from J; bases unmatched to any gene: 7. The chain's CDR3 is CASSQQTGEYYEQYF. The CDR3, as DNA: TGTGCCAGCAGCCAACAAACAGGGGAGTACTACGAGCAGTACTTC.

This rearrangement joins TRBV2 to TRBJ2-7; TRBD2 matches at 13 bases. Germline V gene data show CDR1 as SNHLY and CDR2 as FYNNEI. This CDR3 is 16 amino acids long. After removal of 6 bases from V and 0 bases from J, the junction contained 5 bases not matched to a gene. CDR3 protein: CASRLRTSGSSYEQYF. For the CDR3, the DNA is TGTGCCAGCAGACTCAGGACTAGCGGGAGCTCCTACGAGCAGTACTTC.

This rearrangement joins TRBV28 to TRBJ1-1; D is perhaps TRBD1 (6 bases). The CDR3 is made up of 14 amino acids. Germline V CDR1 and CDR2: MDHEN, SYDVKM. V shed 2 bases and J shed 4 bases, with 11 bases lying between them. The CDR3 reads CASSLGGSGTEAFF. CDR3 DNA: TGTGCCAGCAGTTTAGGGGGCTCGGGCACTGAAGCTTTCTTT.

V gene TRBV7-2 combines with J gene TRBJ2-2, with D maybe TRBD1 (6 bases). V lost 7 bases to trimming and J lost 5 bases, with 20 bases between them. The CDR3 totals 16 residues. Germline CDR1 is SGHTA and CDR2 is FQGNSA. In DNA form, the CDR3 reads TGTGCCAGCACCCATGTATGGACAGTCTCAACCGGGGAGCTGTTTTTT. The encoded protein is CASTHVWTVSTGELFF.

The chain uses TRBV7-3 and TRBJ2-7; possible D gene TRBD1, 5 bases. Germline V lookup: CDR1 SGHTA, CDR2 FQGTGA. V was clipped by 4 bases and J by 6 bases, with 13 bases between them. The length of the CDR3 is 13 residues. The CDR3 DNA is TGTGCCAGCAGCTACACACCCAGGGCCGAGCAGTACTTC. This encodes CASSYTPRAEQYF.

V and J are TRBV6-1 and TRBJ2-5; tentatively, D is TRBD1 (5 bases). CDR1 is MNHNS, CDR2 SASEGT, per germline. Trimming pared 3 bases from V and 2 bases from J, leaving 7 bases between. This CDR3 spans 13 amino acids. The CDR3 loop is CASSETAQETQYF. DNA for the CDR3: TGTGCCAGCAGTGAGACAGCTCAAGAGACCCAGTACTTC.

V is TRBV5-6 and J is TRBJ1-3; TRBD1 aligns across 8 bases. The trim removed 3 bases at V and 3 bases at J, leaving 5 bases unmatched. CDR1 is SGHDT, CDR2 YYEEEE, per germline. This CDR3 spans 15 amino acids. In DNA, the CDR3 is TGTGCCAGCAGCTGGCAGGGGGCTAATGGAAACACCATATATTTT. This gives the protein CASSWQGANGNTIYF.

The rearrangement uses TRBV15 and TRBJ1-4, with D maybe TRBD1 (5 bases). The CDR3 totals 15 residues. V was clipped by 5 bases and J by 4 bases, with 14 bases between them. The germline CDR1 and CDR2 sequences are LNHNV and YYDKDF (reference sequence). The CDR3 nucleotides are TGTGCCACCAGCCTGAACTTGGGGGGTAATGAAAAACTGTTTTTT. Protein sequence: CATSLNLGGNEKLFF.

CDR3 protein: CASSQRGGGNEQFF. The DNA of the CDR3 is TGCGCCAGCAGCCAGCGGGGGGGAGGCAATGAGCAGTTCTTC. The chain uses TRBV4-3 and TRBJ2-1, with 9 bases matching TRBD2. Looked up from germline, CDR1 is LGHNA and CDR2 is YSLEER. The J segment lost 6 bases and the V segment lost 3 bases, leaving 3 bases of the junction unmatched. This CDR3 is built from 14 residues.

The CDR3 sequence is CASSTGTSGRSYNEQFF. In nucleotides, the CDR3 is TGTGCCAGTAGTACTGGGACTAGCGGGAGGTCCTACAATGAGCAGTTCTTC. The chain carries TRBV19 and TRBJ2-1, with 15 positions matching TRBD2. Germline V gene lookup returns CDR1 LNHDA and CDR2 SQIVND (reference sequence). The length of the CDR3 is 17 residues. Trimming cost V 4 bases and J 1 base; bases outside gene matches: 2.

CDR3: CASRPSELAGGTDTQYF. The CDR3 DNA follows: TGCGCCAGCAGGCCCTCTGAACTAGCGGGAGGAACAGATACGCAGTATTTT. The chain couples TRBV4-1 to TRBJ2-3; the match to TRBD2 covers 12 bases. V was clipped by 6 bases and J by 3 bases; unmatched bases: 10. Germline V gene lookup returns CDR1 MGHRA and CDR2 YSYEKL. This CDR3 comprises 17 residues.

This clone was counted a few times. The CDR3 coding sequence is TGTGCCAGCAGTTACGCCTCGGGACAGGGGGCCTTCGGCTACACCTTC. Amino acids: CASSYASGQGAFGYTF. This rearrangement joins TRBV6-5 to TRBJ1-2; the match to TRBD1 covers 12 bases. V shed 2 bases, J shed 8 bases, and the junction held 9 bases outside the gene matches. CDR1 and CDR2 (germline): MNHEY, SVGAGI. The CDR3 has 16 residues.